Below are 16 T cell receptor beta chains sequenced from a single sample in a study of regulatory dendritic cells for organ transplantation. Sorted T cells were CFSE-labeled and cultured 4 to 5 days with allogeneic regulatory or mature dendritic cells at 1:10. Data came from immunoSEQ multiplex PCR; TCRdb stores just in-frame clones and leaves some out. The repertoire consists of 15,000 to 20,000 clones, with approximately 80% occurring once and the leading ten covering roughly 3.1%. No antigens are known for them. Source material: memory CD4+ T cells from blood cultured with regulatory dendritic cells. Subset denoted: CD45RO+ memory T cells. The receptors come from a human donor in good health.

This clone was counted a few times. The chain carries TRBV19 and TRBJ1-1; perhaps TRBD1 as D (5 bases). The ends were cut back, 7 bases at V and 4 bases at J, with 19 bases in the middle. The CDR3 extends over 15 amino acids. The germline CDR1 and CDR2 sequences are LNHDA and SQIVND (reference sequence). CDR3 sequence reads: CASNLDDRVTTEAFF. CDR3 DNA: TGTGCCAGTAATCTAGACGACAGAGTTACCACTGAAGCTTTCTTT. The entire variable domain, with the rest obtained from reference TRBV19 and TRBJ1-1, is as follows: DGGITQSPKYLFRKEGQNVTLSCEQNLNHDAMYWYRQDPGQGLRLIYYSQIVNDFQKGDIAEGYSVSREKKESFPLTVTSAQKNPTAFYLCASNLDDRVTTEAFFGQGTRLTVV.

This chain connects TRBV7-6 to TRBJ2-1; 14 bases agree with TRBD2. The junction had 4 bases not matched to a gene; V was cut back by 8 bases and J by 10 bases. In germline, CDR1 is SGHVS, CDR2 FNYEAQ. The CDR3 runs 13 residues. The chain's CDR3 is CASGLAGGGEQFF. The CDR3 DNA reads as TGTGCCAGCGGACTAGCGGGAGGTGGGGAGCAGTTCTTC.

CDR3 protein: CASSQNPPGHSPSYEQYF. For the CDR3, the DNA is TGCGCCAGCAGCCAAAACCCTCCCGGACATTCTCCCTCCTACGAGCAGTACTTC. The chain is built from TRBV4-3 and TRBJ2-7, with a tentative D call TRBD1 (5 bases). The CDR3 consists of 18 residues. Trimming removed 2 bases at V and 0 bases at J, with 20 bases between. Germline CDR1 is LGHNA and CDR2 is YSLEER.

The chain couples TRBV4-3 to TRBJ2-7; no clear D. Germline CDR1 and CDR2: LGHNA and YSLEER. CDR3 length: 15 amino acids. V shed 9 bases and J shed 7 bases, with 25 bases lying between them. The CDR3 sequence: CARYNGLMSRMEQYF. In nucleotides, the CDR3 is TGCGCCAGATACAACGGGCTAATGAGCCGGATGGAGCAGTACTTC.

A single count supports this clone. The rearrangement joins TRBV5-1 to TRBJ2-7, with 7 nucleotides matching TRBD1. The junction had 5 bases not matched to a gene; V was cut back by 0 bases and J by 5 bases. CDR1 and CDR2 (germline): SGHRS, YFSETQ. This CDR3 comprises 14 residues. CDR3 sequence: CASSLGIGGDEQYF. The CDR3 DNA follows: TGCGCCAGCAGCTTGGGTATAGGGGGCGACGAGCAGTACTTC.

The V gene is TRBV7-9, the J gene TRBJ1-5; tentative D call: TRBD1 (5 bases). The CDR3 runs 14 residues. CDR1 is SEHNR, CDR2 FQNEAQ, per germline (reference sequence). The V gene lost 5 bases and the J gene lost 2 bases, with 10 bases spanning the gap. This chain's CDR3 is CASSRGGGNQPQHF. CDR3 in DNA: TGTGCCAGCAGCCGCGGGGGTGGCAATCAGCCCCAGCATTTT.

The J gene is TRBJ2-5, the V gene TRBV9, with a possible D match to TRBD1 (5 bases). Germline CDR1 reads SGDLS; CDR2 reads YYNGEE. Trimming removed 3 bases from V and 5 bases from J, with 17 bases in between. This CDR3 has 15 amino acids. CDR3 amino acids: CASSENPGPRETQYF. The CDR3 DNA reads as TGTGCCAGCAGCGAAAATCCAGGGCCCAGGGAGACCCAGTACTTC.

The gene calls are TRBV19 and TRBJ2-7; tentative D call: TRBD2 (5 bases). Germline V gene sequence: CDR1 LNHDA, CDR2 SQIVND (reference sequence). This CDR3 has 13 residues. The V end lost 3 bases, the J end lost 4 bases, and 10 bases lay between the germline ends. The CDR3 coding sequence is TGTGCCAGTAGTATTGATCGAGGGTACGAGCAGTACTTC. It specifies CASSIDRGYEQYF. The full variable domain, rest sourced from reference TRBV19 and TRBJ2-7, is DGGITQSPKYLFRKEGQNVTLSCEQNLNHDAMYWYRQDPGQGLRLIYYSQIVNDFQKGDIAEGYSVSREKKESFPLTVTSAQKNPTAFYLCASSIDRGYEQYFGPGTRLTVT.

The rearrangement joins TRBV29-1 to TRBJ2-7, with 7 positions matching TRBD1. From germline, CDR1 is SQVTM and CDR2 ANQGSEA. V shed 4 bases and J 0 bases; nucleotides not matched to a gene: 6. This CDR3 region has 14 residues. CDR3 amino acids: CSVGADRSSYEQYF. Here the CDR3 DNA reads TGCAGCGTTGGCGCGGACAGGAGCTCCTACGAGCAGTACTTC.

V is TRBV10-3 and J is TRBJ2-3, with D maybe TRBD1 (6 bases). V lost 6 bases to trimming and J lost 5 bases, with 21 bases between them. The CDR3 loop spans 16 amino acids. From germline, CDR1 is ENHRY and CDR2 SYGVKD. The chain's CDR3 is CAIRWDIQGVGDTQYF. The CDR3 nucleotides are TGTGCCATCAGGTGGGACATCCAAGGGGTCGGAGATACGCAGTATTTT.

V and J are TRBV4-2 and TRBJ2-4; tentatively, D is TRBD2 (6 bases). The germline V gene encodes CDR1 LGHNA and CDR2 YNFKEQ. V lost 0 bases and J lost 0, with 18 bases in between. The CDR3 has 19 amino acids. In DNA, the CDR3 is TGTGCCAGCAGCCAAGATTTTTCTTTAGCGGCCCTAGCCAAAAACATTCAGTACTTC. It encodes CASSQDFSLAALAKNIQYF.

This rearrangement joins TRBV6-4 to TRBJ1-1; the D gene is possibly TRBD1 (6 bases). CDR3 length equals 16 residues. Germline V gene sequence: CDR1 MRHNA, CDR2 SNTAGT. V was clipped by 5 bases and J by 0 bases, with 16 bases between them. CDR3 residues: CASSYFKDRMNTEAFF. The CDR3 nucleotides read TGTGCCAGCAGTTACTTCAAGGACAGAATGAACACTGAAGCTTTCTTT.

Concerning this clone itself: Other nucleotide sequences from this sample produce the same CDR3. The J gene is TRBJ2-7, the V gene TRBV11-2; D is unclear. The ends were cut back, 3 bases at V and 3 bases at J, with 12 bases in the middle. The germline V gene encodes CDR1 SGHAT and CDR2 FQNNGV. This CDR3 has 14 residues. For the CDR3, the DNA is TGTGCCAGCAGCTTGGGCCTCACCGACTACGAGCAGTACTTC. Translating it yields CASSLGLTDYEQYF.

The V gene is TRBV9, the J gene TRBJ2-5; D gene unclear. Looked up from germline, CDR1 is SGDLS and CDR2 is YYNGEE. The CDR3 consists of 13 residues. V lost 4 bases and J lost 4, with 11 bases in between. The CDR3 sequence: CASSLKSGETQYF. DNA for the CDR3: TGTGCCAGCAGCCTGAAATCGGGAGAGACCCAGTACTTC.

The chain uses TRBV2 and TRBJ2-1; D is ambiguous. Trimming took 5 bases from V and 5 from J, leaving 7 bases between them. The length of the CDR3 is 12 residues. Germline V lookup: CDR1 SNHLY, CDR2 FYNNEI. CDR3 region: CASSISHNEQFF. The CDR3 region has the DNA TGTGCCAGCAGTATAAGCCACAATGAGCAGTTCTTC. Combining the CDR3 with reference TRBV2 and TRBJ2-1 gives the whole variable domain EPEVTQTPSHQVTQMGQEVILRCVPISNHLYFYWYRQILGQKVEFLVSFYNNEISEKSEIFDDQFSVERPDGSNFTLKIRSTKLEDSAMYFCASSISHNEQFFGPGTRLTVL.

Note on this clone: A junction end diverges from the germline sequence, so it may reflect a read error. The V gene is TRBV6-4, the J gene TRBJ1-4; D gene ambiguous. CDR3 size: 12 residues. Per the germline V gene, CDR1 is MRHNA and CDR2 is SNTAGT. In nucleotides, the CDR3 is TGTGCCAGCAGTGAAGTCCGGGAGGAACGGGTTTTT. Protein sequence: CASSEVREERVF.